This T cell receptor (beta chain) is from a study of T-cell reconstitution after alpha-beta-depleted transplantation in children. General study findings and limits: It was reported that alpha-beta T cells came from several hundred expanded graft clones (about two months after transplant).

Details on this clonotype: The target antigen is unknown. A much larger clonotype is one base distant, so this may be a read error.

A TCRbeta library incorporating unique molecular identifiers was prepared. TCRdb recomputed calls from the PCR reads with MiXCR, one row per CDR3 protein. The sample carries 90,000 to 130,000 distinct CDR3 sequences, approximately 6.9% recorded once. Germline CDR1 and CDR2: SGHAT and FQNNGV. CDR3 size: 15 residues. V shed 2 bases, J shed 5 bases, and the junction held 9 bases outside the gene matches. This TCR came from a male patient aged 2 to 10 who had a stem cell transplant for acute lymphoblastic leukemia, so the T cells may come from the graft donor. The sequenced sample was PBMCs, mostly from graft donor cells, obtained 360 days after TCRalphabeta/CD19-depleted stem cell transplant. This chain connects TRBV11-2 to TRBJ2-7; 7 nucleotides align to TRBD2. DNA for the CDR3: TGTGCCAGCAGCTTATGGGAGGGGATCTTACACGAGCAGTACTTC. The encoded protein is CASSLWEGILHEQYF.